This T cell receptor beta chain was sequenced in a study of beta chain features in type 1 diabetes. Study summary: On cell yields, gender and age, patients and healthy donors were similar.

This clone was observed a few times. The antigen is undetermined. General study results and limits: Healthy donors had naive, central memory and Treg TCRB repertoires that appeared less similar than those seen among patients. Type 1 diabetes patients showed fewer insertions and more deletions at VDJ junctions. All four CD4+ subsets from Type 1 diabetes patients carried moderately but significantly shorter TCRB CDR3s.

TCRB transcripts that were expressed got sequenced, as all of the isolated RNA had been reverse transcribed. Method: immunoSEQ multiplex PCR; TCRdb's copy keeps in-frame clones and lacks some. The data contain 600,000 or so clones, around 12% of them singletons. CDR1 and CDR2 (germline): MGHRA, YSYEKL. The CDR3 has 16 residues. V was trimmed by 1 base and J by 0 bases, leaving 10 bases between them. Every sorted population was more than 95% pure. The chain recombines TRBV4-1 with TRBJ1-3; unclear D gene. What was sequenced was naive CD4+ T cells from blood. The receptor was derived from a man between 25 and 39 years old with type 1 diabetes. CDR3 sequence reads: CASSQVVGTSGNTIYF. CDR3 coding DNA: TGCGCCAGCAGCCAAGTGGTCGGTACCTCTGGAAACACCATATATTTT.